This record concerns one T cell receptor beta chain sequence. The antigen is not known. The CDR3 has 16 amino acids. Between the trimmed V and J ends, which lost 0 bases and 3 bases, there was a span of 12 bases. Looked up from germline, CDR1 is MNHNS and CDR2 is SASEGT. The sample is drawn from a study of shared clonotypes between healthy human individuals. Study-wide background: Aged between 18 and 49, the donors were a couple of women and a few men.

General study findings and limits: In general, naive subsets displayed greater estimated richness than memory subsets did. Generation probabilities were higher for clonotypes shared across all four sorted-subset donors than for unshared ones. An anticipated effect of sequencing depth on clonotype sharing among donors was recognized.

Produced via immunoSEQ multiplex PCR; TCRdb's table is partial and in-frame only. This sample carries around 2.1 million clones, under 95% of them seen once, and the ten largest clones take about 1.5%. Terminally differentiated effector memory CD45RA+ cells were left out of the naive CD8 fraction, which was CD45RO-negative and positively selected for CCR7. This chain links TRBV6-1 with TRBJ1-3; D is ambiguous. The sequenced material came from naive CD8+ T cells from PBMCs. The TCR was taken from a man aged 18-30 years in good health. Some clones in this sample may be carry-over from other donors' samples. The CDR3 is CASSEAGFGYGNTIYF. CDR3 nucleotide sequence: TGTGCCAGCAGTGAAGCGGGATTCGGGTATGGAAACACCATATATTTT.